These T cell receptor beta chains were read from a single sample in a study of blood T cell repertoires in COVID-19. Clones were sequenced by immunoSEQ multiplex PCR, and TCRdb holds only the in-frame ones, with some missing. In the table there are roughly 290,000 clones, roughly 90% of which are singletons. The material sequenced was PBMCs or T cells enriched from blood (not recorded which). All receptors derive from a woman in her thirties or forties who had recovered from COVID-19. Each CDR3 is given with its conserved first and last residue. Fields, in order: J gene, clone size, D gene, V gene, CDR3 DNA, CDR3 protein. D genes are given only for firm matches. Some rows mark clone size as missing; the rest say once, few, many or name a class of expanded clone.

TRBJ2-2 | . | . | TRBV27 | TGTGCCAGCAGACCGCGGGCGGTGGGGGGGCCGGGCACCGGGGAGCTGTTTTTT | CASRPRAVGGPGTGELFF
TRBJ2-2 | . | TRBD2 | TRBV3-1/TRBV3-2 | TGTGCCAGCAGCCAAGGACTAGCGGGAAACACCGGGGAGCTGTTTTTT | CASSQGLAGNTGELFF
TRBJ1-2 | few | . | TRBV4-1 | TGCGCCAGCAGCCAAGATCCGATCGGTAGGCAGGCCTATGGCTACACCTTC | CASSQDPIGRQAYGYTF
TRBJ1-2 | . | . | TRBV5-4 | TGTGCCAGCAGCCCCCACGGGTCGCCCGCCAACTATGGCTACACCTTC | CASSPHGSPANYGYTF
TRBJ1-2 | once | . | TRBV2 | TGTGCCAGCAGTGAAGCCCCAGGGGAGAACTATGGCTACACCTTC | CASSEAPGENYGYTF
TRBJ2-4 | . | . | TRBV4-3 | TGCGCCAGCAGCCAAGGTCAGTCCAGATGGGGGGACATTCAGTACTTC | CASSQGQSRWGDIQYF
TRBJ2-7 | . | TRBD1 | TRBV11-2 | TGTGCCAGCAGCTTAGTGACAGGGTCCTACGAGCAGTACTTC | CASSLVTGSYEQYF
TRBJ2-7 | . | . | TRBV19 | TGTGCCAGTAATCCTGGGGACTCCTCCTCCTACGAGCAGTACTTC | CASNPGDSSSYEQYF
TRBJ1-5 | . | . | TRBV20-1 | TGCAGTGCTAGTCAGGGAAGCAGGGGTGGGAGACAGCCCCAGCATTTT | CSASQGSRGGRQPQHF
TRBJ1-2 | . | . | TRBV27 | TGTGCCAGCAGTCCCCGATACATGGACTATGGCTACACCTTC | CASSPRYMDYGYTF
TRBJ1-2 | . | . | TRBV15 | TGTGCCACCAGCCAGAGGGGGGAGGGCGACTCTCTATTCTATGGCTACACCTTC | CATSQRGEGDSLFYGYTF
TRBJ1-1 | . | . | TRBV4-1 | TGCGCCAGCAGCCGCCCGACAGGCACTGAAGCTTTCTTT | CASSRPTGTEAFF
TRBJ1-2 | . | . | TRBV7-9 | TGTGCCAGCAGCTCGGCCCGTTCCGGGACTAACTATGGCTACACCTTC | CASSSARSGTNYGYTF
TRBJ2-7 | . | . | TRBV11-2 | TGTGCCAGCAGCTCGAGGGGAGGAGGGGCGAGCTCCTACGAGCAGTACTTC | CASSSRGGGASSYEQYF
TRBJ1-1 | . | TRBD1 | TRBV29-1 | TGCAGCGGGGGACAGACGAACACTGAAGCTTTCTTT | CSGGQTNTEAFF
TRBJ1-1 | . | TRBD1 | TRBV7-3 | TGTGCCAGCAGCTTAAGACAGGGCACTGAAGCTTTCTTT | CASSLRQGTEAFF
TRBJ1-4 | . | . | TRBV10-3 | TGTGCCATCAGTGAAGGGGGGGGACGATATGAAAAACTGTTTTTT | CAISEGGGRYEKLFF
TRBJ1-1 | once | . | TRBV4-3 | TGCGCCAGCAGCCAAGTCGAGGGTACTCGTGCTTTCTTT | CASSQVEGTRAFF
TRBJ2-1 | . | TRBD2 | TRBV13 | TGTGCCAGCAACAAGAGGGAACTAGCGGGAGTGAACAATGAGCAGTTCTTC | CASNKRELAGVNNEQFF
TRBJ2-3 | . | TRBD2 | TRBV14 | TGTGCCAGCAGCCGGCGGATCGGTGGGGGGGGCACAGATACGCAGTATTTT | CASSRRIGGGGTDTQYF
TRBJ2-7 | . | TRBD2 | TRBV4-2 | TGTGCCAGCAGCCAAGAGCTGCTGCGGGGGAGACCCTACGAGCAGTACTTC | CASSQELLRGRPYEQYF
TRBJ2-2 | . | TRBD2 | TRBV7-6 | TGTGCCAGCAGCTTAGGGACTAGCGGGGGGATCACCGGGGAGCTGTTTTTT | CASSLGTSGGITGELFF
TRBJ2-7 | . | . | TRBV6-5 | TGTGCCAGCAGTTACTCGGCAGGTCTTGGCGAGCAGTACTTC | CASSYSAGLGEQYF
TRBJ1-3 | . | TRBD1 | TRBV19 | TGTGCCAGTAGGCCCGGACAGGGCTCAGGAAACACCATATATTTT | CASRPGQGSGNTIYF
TRBJ1-1 | once | . | TRBV5-1 | TGCGCCAGCAGCGCGGCAGGGTCCTACACTGAAGCTTTCTTT | CASSAAGSYTEAFF
TRBJ2-3 | . | TRBD1 | TRBV28 | TGTGCCAGCTCGCGGGACAGGGCGGCAGATACGCAGTATTTT | CASSRDRAADTQYF
TRBJ1-6 | once | . | TRBV7-9 | TGTGCCAGCAGCTTCCGAGCAGGGGAGGGTGGCAATTCACCCCTCCACTTT | CASSFRAGEGGNSPLHF
TRBJ1-6 | . | TRBD1 | TRBV30 | TGTGCCTGGAGTGGGACAGGGGCCTATTCACCCCTCCACTTT | CAWSGTGAYSPLHF
TRBJ2-5 | few | TRBD1 | TRBV11-3 | TGTGCCAGCAGCTTAGGAGGGGGCGGAGAGACCCAGTACTTC | CASSLGGGGETQYF
TRBJ1-2 | . | TRBD1 | TRBV7-6 | TGTGCCAGCAGCTCTTGGGGACAGGGGGTAGGAGGCTACACCTTC | CASSSWGQGVGGYTF
TRBJ2-2 | . | . | TRBV12-5 | TGTGCTAGTGGTCCGGATACAGGGAGCACCGGGGAGCTGTTTTTT | CASGPDTGSTGELFF
TRBJ2-7 | . | TRBD1 | TRBV6-5 | TGTGCCAGCAGATCCGGGACAGCCGACTACGAGCAGTACTTC | CASRSGTADYEQYF
TRBJ2-5 | . | . | TRBV2 | TGTGCCAGCGATGTACAGGGAAGCGGAGAGACCCAGTACTTC | CASDVQGSGETQYF
TRBJ2-7 | . | . | TRBV19 | TGTGCCAGTAGTATATTAGACAGGACCTACGAGCAGTACTTC | CASSILDRTYEQYF
TRBJ1-1 | once | TRBD1 | TRBV2 | TGTGCCAGCTACCACAGGGGAGAGAACACTGAAGCTTTCTTT | CASYHRGENTEAFF